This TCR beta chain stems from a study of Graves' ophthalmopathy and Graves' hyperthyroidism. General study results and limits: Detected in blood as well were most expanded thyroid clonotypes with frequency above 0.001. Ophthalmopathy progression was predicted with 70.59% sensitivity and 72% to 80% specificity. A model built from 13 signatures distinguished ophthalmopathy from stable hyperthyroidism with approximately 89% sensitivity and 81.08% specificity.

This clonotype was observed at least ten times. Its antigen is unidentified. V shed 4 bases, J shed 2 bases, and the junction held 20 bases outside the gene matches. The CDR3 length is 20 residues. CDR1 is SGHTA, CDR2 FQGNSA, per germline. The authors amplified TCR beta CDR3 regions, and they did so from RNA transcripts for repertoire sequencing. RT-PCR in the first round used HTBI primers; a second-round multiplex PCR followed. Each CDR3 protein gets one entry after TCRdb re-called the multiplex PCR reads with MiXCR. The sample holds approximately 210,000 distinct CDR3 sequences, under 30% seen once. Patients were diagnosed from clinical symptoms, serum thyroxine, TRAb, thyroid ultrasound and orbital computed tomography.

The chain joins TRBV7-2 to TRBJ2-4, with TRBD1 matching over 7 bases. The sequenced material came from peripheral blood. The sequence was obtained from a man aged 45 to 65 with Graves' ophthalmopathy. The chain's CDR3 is CASSSRPGTADPGPKNIQYF. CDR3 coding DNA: TGTGCCAGCAGCTCCAGACCCGGGACAGCCGACCCAGGACCCAAAAACATTCAGTACTTC.